Listed here are 22 T cell receptor beta chains from one sample, sequenced in a study of shared T cell receptors in the human thymus. The repertoire was sequenced with immunoSEQ multiplex PCR; TCRdb's copy has only in-frame clones and lacks some. The sample holds 700,000 or so clones, around 85% seen once. These data were likewise used in another study, on human thymus T cells.

The sequenced sample consisted of thymocytes. The receptor source for this set is a girl under two years old with a congenital heart defect.

V gene TRBV5-5 combines with J gene TRBJ1-2, with D tentatively TRBD1 (6 bases). Trimming took 0 bases from V and 5 from J, leaving 14 bases between them. The V gene's germline CDR1 is SGHKS and CDR2 YYEKEE (reference sequence). The CDR3 sequence is 15 residues long. CDR3 nucleotide sequence: TGTGCCAGCAGCTTGGGAAATCCAGGGGTTTATGGCTACACCTTC. Translated: CASSLGNPGVYGYTF. The variable domain in full, completed from reference TRBV5-5 and TRBJ1-2, reads DAGVTQSPTHLIKTRGQQVTLRCSPISGHKSVSWYQQVLGQGPQFIFQYYEKEERGRGNFPDRFSARQFPNYSSELNVNALLLGDSALYLCASSLGNPGVYGYTFGSGTRLTVV.

This clone was counted only a few times. The CDR3 DNA is TGTGCCATCAGTGAGGGGTCCACAGGGGTAACCTCGGCAACTAATGAAAAACTGTTTTTT. Protein sequence: CAISEGSTGVTSATNEKLFF. The chain links TRBV10-3 to TRBJ1-4; 7 nucleotides agree with TRBD1. The ends lost 2 bases at V and 0 bases at J; junction bases unmatched: 15. The CDR3 sequence is 20 residues long. Per germline, CDR1 ENHRY and CDR2 SYGVKD.

The chain recombines TRBV15 with TRBJ1-1; D is perhaps TRBD1 (6 bases). CDR1 is LNHNV, CDR2 YYDKDF, per germline (reference sequence). There are 14 residues in the CDR3. With 1 base removed from V and 7 bases from J, the gap between germline ends came to 13 bases. In DNA, the CDR3 is TGTGCCACCAGCAGAGTGGGTCAACAGGGTGAAGCTTTCTTT. The encoded protein is CATSRVGQQGEAFF. Full variable domain (rest looked up from reference TRBV15 and TRBJ1-1): DAMVIQNPRYQVTQFGKPVTLSCSQTLNHNVMYWYQQKSSQAPKLLFHYYDKDFNNEADTPDNFQSRRPNTSFCFLDIRSPGLGDTAMYLCATSRVGQQGEAFFGQGTRLTVV.

The CDR3 region is CAIRRQGANYGYTF. The CDR3 bases are TGTGCCATCAGGAGACAGGGCGCTAACTATGGCTACACCTTC. This chain connects TRBV10-3 to TRBJ1-2; 7 nucleotides match TRBD1. The V gene's germline CDR1 is ENHRY and CDR2 SYGVKD. The CDR3 length is 14 residues. Losses at the gene ends were 6 bases for V and 0 bases for J; bases not matched to a gene: 4.

The gene calls are TRBV19 and TRBJ2-2, with D possibly matching TRBD1 (5 bases). V was pared by 2 bases and J by 5 bases, with 6 bases between. CDR1 LNHDA and CDR2 SQIVND come from the germline V gene (reference sequence). CDR3 length equals 13 residues. CDR3 bases: TGTGCCAGTAGTATACCAGGGACCGGGGAGCTGTTTTTT. Translation gives CASSIPGTGELFF.

The chain uses TRBV29-1 and TRBJ1-2; D possibly corresponds to TRBD1 (5 bases). Between the trimmed V and J ends, which lost 7 bases and 0 bases, there was a span of 15 bases. CDR1 is SQVTM and CDR2 is ANQGSEA in the germline V gene. This CDR3 has 14 residues. The CDR3 sequence: CSELQDPPNYGYTF. CDR3 coding DNA: TGCAGCGAGTTACAGGACCCCCCTAACTATGGCTACACCTTC.

In its sample, this clone was seen a few times. The chain has TRBV15 and TRBJ2-6; possibly TRBD2 for D (7 bases). The germline V and J ends were trimmed by 4 bases and 0 bases, with 16 bases remaining between them. From germline, CDR1 is LNHNV and CDR2 YYDKDF (reference sequence). The CDR3 is 18 residues long. The CDR3 loop is CATSTRGGGSSGANVLTF. The DNA of the CDR3 is TGTGCCACCAGCACCAGAGGGGGGGGGAGCTCTGGGGCCAACGTCCTGACTTTC.

J is TRBJ2-7 and V is TRBV4-1; tentative D call: TRBD1 (5 bases). The CDR3 has 17 amino acids. The germline V and J ends were trimmed by 3 bases and 5 bases, with 23 bases remaining between them. Germline V gene lookup returns CDR1 MGHRA and CDR2 YSYEKL. CDR3 sequence (DNA): TGCGCCAGCAGCCATACCGCGCCTCCAGGGATAGCAGACGAGCAGTACTTC. Its protein product is CASSHTAPPGIADEQYF.

The V and J genes are TRBV9 and TRBJ1-4; D remains unclear. Germline values: CDR1 SGDLS, CDR2 YYNGEE. CDR3 length: 15 amino acids. Trimming stripped 0 bases from V and 3 bases from J, with 9 bases between. The CDR3 is CASSVGGKSNEKLFF. In nucleotides, the CDR3 is TGTGCCAGCAGCGTAGGCGGTAAATCTAATGAAAAACTGTTTTTT. Full variable domain (rest looked up from reference TRBV9 and TRBJ1-4): DSGVTQTPKHLITATGQRVTLRCSPRSGDLSVYWYQQSLDQGLQFLIQYYNGEERAKGNILERFSAQQFPDLHSELNLSSLELGDSALYFCASSVGGKSNEKLFFGSGTQLSVL.

This sequence joins TRBV28 and TRBJ1-2, with D possibly being TRBD1 (5 bases). The V end lost 4 bases, the J end lost 2 bases, and 20 bases lay between the germline ends. CDR1 is MDHEN and CDR2 is SYDVKM in the germline V gene. The CDR3 is made up of 17 amino acids. The CDR3 coding sequence is TGTGCCAGCAGTTCCCTACCCATAGGACACCTCAACTATGGCTACACCTTC. Amino acid sequence: CASSSLPIGHLNYGYTF.

The V gene is TRBV5-1, the J gene TRBJ1-1; D not certain. Per the germline V gene, CDR1 is SGHRS and CDR2 is YFSETQ. This CDR3 comprises 12 residues. V lost 1 base, J lost 7 bases, and 8 bases lay in between. The CDR3 loop is CASSLSRSEAFF. The CDR3 DNA sequence: TGCGCCAGCAGCTTGTCTAGGAGTGAAGCTTTCTTT.

This clone came up once. The V call is TRBV6-1, the J call TRBJ1-1, with 7 positions matching TRBD1. The CDR3 length is 14 residues. Germline lookup yields CDR1 MNHNS and CDR2 SASEGT. Trimming cost V 5 bases and J 5 bases; bases outside gene matches: 8. The CDR3 reads CASSSNLQGTEAFF. CDR3 in DNA: TGTGCCAGCAGTTCAAACTTACAGGGGACTGAAGCTTTCTTT.

This clone came up once. J is TRBJ1-1 and V is TRBV11-2; D may be TRBD1 (6 bases). The CDR3 length is 17 residues. V was pared by 5 bases and J by 0 bases, with 19 bases between. Germline V CDR1 and CDR2: SGHAT, FQNNGV. In DNA form, the CDR3 reads TGTGCCAGCAGCGTTAGACGCAGACAGGACATGAACACTGAAGCTTTCTTT. This sequence encodes CASSVRRRQDMNTEAFF.

The rearrangement links TRBV27 to TRBJ2-7; 13 positions agree with TRBD2. The CDR3 length is 14 residues. Germline V gene sequence: CDR1 MNHEY, CDR2 SMNVEV (reference sequence). V was pared by 6 bases and J by 4 bases, with 3 bases of the junction left unmatched. CDR3 loop: CASSWGLAGYEQYF. CDR3 nucleotides: TGTGCCAGCAGCTGGGGACTAGCGGGGTACGAGCAGTACTTC.

The CDR3 region has the DNA TGCGCCAGCAGCCCCCGGTTCTGGTTACCGAACACTGAAGCTTTCTTT. It translates to CASSPRFWLPNTEAFF. The rearrangement joins TRBV4-1 to TRBJ1-1, with no clear D. The germline gives CDR1 MGHRA, CDR2 YSYEKL. V was pared by 4 bases and J by 1 base, with 16 bases between. The length of the CDR3 is 16 residues.

In its sample, this clone was seen a few times. The chain is built from TRBV5-1 and TRBJ1-2; 7 nucleotides match TRBD1. Germline CDR1 and CDR2: SGHRS and YFSETQ. There are 17 residues in the CDR3. Trimming cost V 3 bases and J 2 bases; bases outside gene matches: 13. The CDR3: CASSSTGTVQPNYGYTF. The CDR3 nucleotides are TGCGCCAGCAGCTCAACTGGGACAGTTCAACCCAACTATGGCTACACCTTC.

The chain combines TRBV6-4 with TRBJ1-1; 7 nucleotides align to TRBD1. Per germline, CDR1 MRHNA and CDR2 SNTAGT. V was clipped by 5 bases and J by 5 bases; unmatched bases: 5. CDR3 length: 13 residues. The chain's CDR3 is CASSRQGGTEAFF. CDR3 in DNA: TGTGCCAGCAGTCGACAGGGCGGGACTGAAGCTTTCTTT.

This chain connects TRBV7-4 to TRBJ1-2, with TRBD1 as a possible D gene (6 bases). The germline V gene encodes CDR1 SGHVT and CDR2 SQSDAQ. The V gene lost 0 bases and the J gene lost 1 base, with 18 bases spanning the gap. The CDR3 spans 18 residues. The CDR3 coding sequence is TGTGCCAGCAGCTTAGCGTTATTCCTGAGGGGGAGTAACTATGGCTACACCTTC. Residues: CASSLALFLRGSNYGYTF. Based on the CDR3 plus reference TRBV7-4 and TRBJ1-2, the full variable domain is GAGVSQSPRYKVAKRGRDVALRCDSISGHVTLYWYRQTLGQGSEVLTYSQSDAQRDKSGRPSGRFSAERPERSVSTLKIQRTEQGDSAVYLCASSLALFLRGSNYGYTFGSGTRLTVV.

J is TRBJ1-2 and V is TRBV5-1, with TRBD1 identical over 10 bases. The V gene end was trimmed by 5 bases and the J gene end by 7 bases; junction bases not matched to a gene: 14. CDR3 length: 16 amino acids. Looked up from germline, CDR1 is SGHRS and CDR2 is YFSETQ. CDR3 bases: TGCGCCAGCAGTAGGGGACAGGGGTATCCTTTTGGTGGCTACACCTTC. Protein sequence: CASSRGQGYPFGGYTF. Full variable domain (outside the CDR3, taken from reference TRBV5-1 and TRBJ1-2): KAGVTQTPRYLIKTRGQQVTLSCSPISGHRSVSWYQQTPGQGLQFLFEYFSETQRNKGNFPGRFSGRQFSNSRSEMNVSTLELGDSALYLCASSRGQGYPFGGYTFGSGTRLTVV.

This sequence joins TRBV5-6 and TRBJ1-3; D is possibly TRBD1 (5 bases). The CDR3 has 17 residues. CDR1 is SGHDT, CDR2 YYEEEE, per germline. With 3 bases removed from V and 0 bases from J, the gap between germline ends came to 16 bases. For the CDR3, the DNA is TGTGCCAGCAGCTGCCTCGGAGACAGTGGCTCTGGAAACACCATATATTTT. This sequence encodes CASSCLGDSGSGNTIYF.

The V and J genes are TRBV6-1 and TRBJ1-2; TRBD1 might be the D (5 bases). CDR1 is MNHNS, CDR2 SASEGT, per germline. V lost 0 bases to trimming and J lost 6 bases, with 11 bases between them. The CDR3 loop spans 14 amino acids. The DNA for the CDR3 is TGTGCCAGCAGTGAAGCGGGGGGTAGAAATGGCTACACCTTC. Translating it yields CASSEAGGRNGYTF.

The chain links TRBV5-1 to TRBJ2-7, with a tentative D call TRBD2 (6 bases). CDR1 and CDR2 from the germline V gene are SGHRS and YFSETQ. Trimming cost V 3 bases and J 0 bases, with 13 bases left between them. This CDR3 is 15 amino acids long. The CDR3 loop is CASSSSAGSSYEQYF. DNA of the CDR3: TGCGCCAGCAGCTCCAGCGCCGGGAGCTCCTACGAGCAGTACTTC. The full variable domain, its missing parts supplied by reference TRBV5-1 and TRBJ2-7, is KAGVTQTPRYLIKTRGQQVTLSCSPISGHRSVSWYQQTPGQGLQFLFEYFSETQRNKGNFPGRFSGRQFSNSRSEMNVSTLELGDSALYLCASSSSAGSSYEQYFGPGTRLTVT.